This T cell receptor (beta chain) was observed in a study of neurological immune-mediated disorders. Study observations and caveats: No CDR3 amino acid sequences were shared by expanded clones across subjects, suggesting private repertoires in all groups.

This clonotype is judged medium-sized. Antigen: not known. 5'RACE generated cDNA with 10-nucleotide random UMIs. Every sequencing run returned over 190 million TCR-beta sequences, which were derived from 15-18 subjects. TCRdb analysed the 5' RACE reads with MiXCR anew, one entry per CDR3 protein. The sample holds roughly 49,000 distinct CDR3 sequences; 12% are singletons and the top ten take around 10%. Specified time point: longitudinal time-point 3. The unsorted libraries had their origin in 2 million PBMCs stored at -80 C. Sequenced input: PBMCs. The sequence was collected from a male donor with HTLV-1-associated myelopathy (HAM/TSP).

The CDR3 is CASSSWQGRDEQYF. The CDR3 DNA sequence: TGTGCCAGCAGCTCATGGCAGGGGCGTGACGAGCAGTACTTC. The chain links TRBV7-2 to TRBJ2-7, with a weak D call TRBD1 (6 bases). Between the trimmed V and J ends, which lost 4 bases and 5 bases, there was a span of 15 bases. The CDR3 sequence is 14 residues long. CDR1 and CDR2 from the germline V gene are SGHTA and FQGNSA.